This T cell receptor beta chain appears in the sequencing data of a study of radiation and T cells in renal cell carcinoma. Study information: Nephrectomy followed 15 Gy stereotactic body radiation by 4 weeks.

Study findings and constraints: In blood, top tumor clones expanded by 2 weeks, shrinking by 4.

This clone appeared once. The antigen is undetermined. The repertoire was sequenced with immunoSEQ multiplex PCR; TCRdb's copy has only in-frame clones and lacks some. In the table there are approximately 150,000 clones, over 80% of which are singletons. Germline V gene sequence: CDR1 SGHRS, CDR2 YFSETQ. The ends were cut back, 4 bases at V and 1 base at J, with 16 bases in the middle. This CDR3 has 16 residues. Time point: baseline pretreatment blood. Treatment given: 15 Gy SBRT to primary tumor, nephrectomy 4 weeks later. The sequence came from a woman aged 50 to 60 with renal cell carcinoma. The gene calls are TRBV5-1 and TRBJ2-3; perhaps TRBD2 as D (6 bases). The sample consisted of blood, taken from a patient whose treatment included radiotherapy and nephrectomy. CDR3 sequence (DNA): TGCGCCAGCAGCAGGGACTTAGCGTCCGGCACAGATACGCAGTATTTT. As protein: CASSRDLASGTDTQYF.